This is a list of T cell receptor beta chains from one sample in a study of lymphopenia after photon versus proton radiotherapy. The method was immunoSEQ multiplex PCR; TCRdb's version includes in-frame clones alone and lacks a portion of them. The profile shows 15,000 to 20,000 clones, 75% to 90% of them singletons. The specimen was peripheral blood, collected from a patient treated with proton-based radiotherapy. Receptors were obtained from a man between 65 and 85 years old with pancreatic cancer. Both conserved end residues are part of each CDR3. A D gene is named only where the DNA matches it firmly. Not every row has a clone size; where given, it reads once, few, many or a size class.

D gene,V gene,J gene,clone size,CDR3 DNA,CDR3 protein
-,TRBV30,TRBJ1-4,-,TGTGCCTTAAAATACGGACCTATACTGTTTTTT,CALKYGPILFF
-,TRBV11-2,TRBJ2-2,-,TGTGCCAGCAACAAACAGGGCCCATCGAACACCGGGGAGCTGTTTTTT,CASNKQGPSNTGELFF
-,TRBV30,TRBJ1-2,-,TGTGCCTGGAGTGTAAAAGGGCAGGGCAATGGCTACACCTTC,CAWSVKGQGNGYTF
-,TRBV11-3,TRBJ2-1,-,TGTGCCAGCAGCTCCAGGCAATACACTCCATACAACTACAATGAGCAGTTCTTC,CASSSRQYTPYNYNEQFF
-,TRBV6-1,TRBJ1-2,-,TGTGCCAGTGAGACAGACACGACTAACTATGGCTACACCTTC,CASETDTTNYGYTF
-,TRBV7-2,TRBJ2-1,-,TGTGCCAGCAGCAGAAACCCGGGACCGACAATTAGTGAGCAGTTCTTC,CASSRNPGPTISEQFF
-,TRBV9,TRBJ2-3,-,TGTGCCAGCAGCGTAGCTTTGGGACGCACAGATACGCAGTATTTT,CASSVALGRTDTQYF
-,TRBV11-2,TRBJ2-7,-,TGTGCCAGCAGCATGCTCATCGACACGGACGGCTCCTACGAGCAGTACTTC,CASSMLIDTDGSYEQYF
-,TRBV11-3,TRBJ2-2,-,TGTGCCAGCAGCTTAGAGACCGGGACATACGCGAACACCGGGGAGCTGTTTTTT,CASSLETGTYANTGELFF
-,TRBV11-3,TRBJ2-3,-,TGTGCCAGCAGCCCTCCCCCTTTCGGCACAGATACGCAGTATTTT,CASSPPPFGTDTQYF
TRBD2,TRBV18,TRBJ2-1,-,TGTGCCAGCTCACCCCTAGCGGGAAATTGGAATGAGCAGTTCTTC,CASSPLAGNWNEQFF
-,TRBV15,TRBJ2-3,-,TGTGCCACCAGCAGAGACCAGGCCAGGAGCACAGATACGCAGTATTTT,CATSRDQARSTDTQYF
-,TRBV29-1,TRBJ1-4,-,TGCAGCGTTGAAAAAAGGGAAGGATACGAAAAACTGTTTTTT,CSVEKREGYEKLFF
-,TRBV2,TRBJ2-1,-,TGTGCCAGCACCAGTCAGGGCGGCCCCTACAATGAGCAGTTCTTC,CASTSQGGPYNEQFF
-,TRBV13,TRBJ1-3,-,TGTGCCAGCAGCTTGGGAAAAAGTGGAAACACCATATATTTT,CASSLGKSGNTIYF
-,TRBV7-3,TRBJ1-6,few,TGTGCCAGCAGCTTAGGGGGTCCACCCCTCCACTTT,CASSLGGPPLHF
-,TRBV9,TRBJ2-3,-,TGTGCCAGCAGCGTAACGATCGGTGAAGGCACAGATACGCAGTATTTT,CASSVTIGEGTDTQYF
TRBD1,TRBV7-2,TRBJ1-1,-,TGTGCCAGCAGCTTCGCCCGAGGGGGCGGGGCTGAAGCTTTCTTT,CASSFARGGGAEAFF
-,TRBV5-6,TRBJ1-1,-,TGTGCCAGCAGCTTGGGGGATATTTCTGGCACTGAAGCTTTCTTT,CASSLGDISGTEAFF
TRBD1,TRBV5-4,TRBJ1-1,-,TGTGCCAGCAGGCAACAGGGGGACGCGGCTGAAGCTTTCTTT,CASRQQGDAAEAFF
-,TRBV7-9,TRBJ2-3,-,TGTGCCAGCTTAATTGTGGGGGCGAGCACAGATACGCAGTATTTT,CASLIVGASTDTQYF
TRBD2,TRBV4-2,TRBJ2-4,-,TGTGCCAGCAGCCAAGTTCAAAGACTAGCGGGAGAGGGAAACATTCAGTACTTC,CASSQVQRLAGEGNIQYF
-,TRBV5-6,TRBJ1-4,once,TGTGCCAGCAGCTTGGGCCGGCAGGAAAAACTGTTTTTT,CASSLGRQEKLFF
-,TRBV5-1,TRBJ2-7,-,TGCGCCAGCAGCTTACGTGGACCAGCCTACGAGCAGTACTTC,CASSLRGPAYEQYF
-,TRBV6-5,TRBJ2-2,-,TGTGCCAGCACTAGGAAGGAACACACCGGGGAGCTGTTTTTT,CASTRKEHTGELFF
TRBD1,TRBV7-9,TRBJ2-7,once,TGTGCCAGCATCGGACAGGGGGCAGGAGAGCAGTACTTC,CASIGQGAGEQYF
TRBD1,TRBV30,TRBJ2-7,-,TGTGCCTGGGGTGGACAGGGGGCAAACGAGCAGTACTTC,CAWGGQGANEQYF
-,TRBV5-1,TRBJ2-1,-,TGCGCCAGCGGGGAAAGACCATCGGGAACCTACAATGAGCAGTTCTTC,CASGERPSGTYNEQFF
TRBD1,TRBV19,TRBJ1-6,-,TGTGCCAGTAGTATAGAAGGACAGGTGCGCTCCTATAATTCACCCCTCCACTTT,CASSIEGQVRSYNSPLHF
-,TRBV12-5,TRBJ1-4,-,TGTGCTAGTGGTTTGGGCGGGGATTCTAGCCAACTGTTTTTT,CASGLGGDSSQLFF
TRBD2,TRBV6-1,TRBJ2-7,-,TGTGCCAGCACTACTAGCGGGAATTCCTACGAGCAGTACTTC,CASTTSGNSYEQYF
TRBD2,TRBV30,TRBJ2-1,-,TGTGCCGGGGAACTAGCGGACAATGAGCAGTTCTTC,CAGELADNEQFF
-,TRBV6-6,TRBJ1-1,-,TGTGCCAGCAGTTACCCCCCTTTGAACACTGAAGCTTTCTTT,CASSYPPLNTEAFF
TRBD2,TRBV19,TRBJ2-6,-,TGTGCCAGTAGTACGGGGGGAGGGTCAGGGGCCAACGTCCTGACTTTC,CASSTGGGSGANVLTF
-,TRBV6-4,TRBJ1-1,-,TGTGCCAGCAGTAGGGAAATGGGCACTGAAGCTTTCTTT,CASSREMGTEAFF
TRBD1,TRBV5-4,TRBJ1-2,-,TGTGCCAGCAGCCCTAGTGACAGGGTGGAGGGCTACACCTTC,CASSPSDRVEGYTF
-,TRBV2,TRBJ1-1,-,TGTGCCAGCAGCGTCAACCCACAGGTTTGGAACACTGAAGCTTTCTTT,CASSVNPQVWNTEAFF
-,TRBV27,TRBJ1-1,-,TGTGCCAGCAGTTTACCGTTTTCTACTGAAGCTTTCTTT,CASSLPFSTEAFF